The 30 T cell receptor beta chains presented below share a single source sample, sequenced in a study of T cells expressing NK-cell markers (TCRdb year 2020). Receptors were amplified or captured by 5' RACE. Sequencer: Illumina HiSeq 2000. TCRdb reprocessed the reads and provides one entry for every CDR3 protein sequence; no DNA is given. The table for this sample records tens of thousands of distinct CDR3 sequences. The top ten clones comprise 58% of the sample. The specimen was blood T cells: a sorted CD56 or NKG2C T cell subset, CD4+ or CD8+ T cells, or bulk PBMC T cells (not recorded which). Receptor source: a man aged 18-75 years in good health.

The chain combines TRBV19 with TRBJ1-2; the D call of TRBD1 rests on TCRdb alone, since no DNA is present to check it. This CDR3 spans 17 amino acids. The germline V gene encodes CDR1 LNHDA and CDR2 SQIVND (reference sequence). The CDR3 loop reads CASSMVGSGVRSYGYTF.

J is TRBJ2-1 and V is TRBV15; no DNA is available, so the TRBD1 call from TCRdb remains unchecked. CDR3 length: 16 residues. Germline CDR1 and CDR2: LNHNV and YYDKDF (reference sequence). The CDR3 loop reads CATKRVRGGTNNEQFF.

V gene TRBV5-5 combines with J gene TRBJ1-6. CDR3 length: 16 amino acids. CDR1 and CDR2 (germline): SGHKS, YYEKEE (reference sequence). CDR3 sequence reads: CASSLDAFSYNSPLHF. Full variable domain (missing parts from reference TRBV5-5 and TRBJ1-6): DAGVTQSPTHLIKTRGQQVTLRCSPISGHKSVSWYQQVLGQGPQFIFQYYEKEERGRGNFPDRFSARQFPNYSSELNVNALLLGDSALYLCASSLDAFSYNSPLHFGNGTRLTVT.

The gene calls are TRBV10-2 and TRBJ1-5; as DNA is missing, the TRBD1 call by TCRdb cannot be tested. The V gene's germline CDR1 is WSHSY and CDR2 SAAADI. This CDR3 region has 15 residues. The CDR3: CASRRTGFEDQPQHF.

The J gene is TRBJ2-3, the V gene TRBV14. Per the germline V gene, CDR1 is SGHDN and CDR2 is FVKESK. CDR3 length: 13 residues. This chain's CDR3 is CASTGLAGDTQYF.

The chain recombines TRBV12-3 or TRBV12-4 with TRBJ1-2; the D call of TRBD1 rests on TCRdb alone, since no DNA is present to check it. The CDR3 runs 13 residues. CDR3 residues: CASSWGTGDGYTF.

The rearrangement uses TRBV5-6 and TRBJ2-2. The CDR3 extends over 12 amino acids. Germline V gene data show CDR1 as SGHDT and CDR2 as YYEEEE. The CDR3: CASSLNTGELFF.

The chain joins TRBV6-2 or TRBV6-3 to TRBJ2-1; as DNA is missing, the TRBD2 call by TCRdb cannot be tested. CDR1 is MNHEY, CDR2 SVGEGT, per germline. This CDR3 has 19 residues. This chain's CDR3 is CASSQTSGGISSSYNEQFF.

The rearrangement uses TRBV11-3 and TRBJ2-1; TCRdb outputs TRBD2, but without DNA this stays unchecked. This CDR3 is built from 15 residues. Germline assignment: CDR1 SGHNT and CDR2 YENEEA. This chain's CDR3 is CASSFSGGSYGEQFF.

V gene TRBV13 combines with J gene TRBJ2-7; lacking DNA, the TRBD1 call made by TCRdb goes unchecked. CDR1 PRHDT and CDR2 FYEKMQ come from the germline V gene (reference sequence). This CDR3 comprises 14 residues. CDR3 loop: CASSPPGPSYEQYF.

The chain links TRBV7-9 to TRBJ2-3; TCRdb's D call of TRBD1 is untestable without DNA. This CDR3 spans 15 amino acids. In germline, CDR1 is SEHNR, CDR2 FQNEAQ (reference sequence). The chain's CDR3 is CASSLARGRSDTQYF. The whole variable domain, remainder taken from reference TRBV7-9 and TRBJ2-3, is DTGVSQNPRHKITKRGQNVTFRCDPISEHNRLYWYRQTLGQGPEFLTYFQNEAQLEKSRLLSDRFSAERPKGSFSTLEIQRTEQGDSAMYLCASSLARGRSDTQYFGPGTRLTVL.

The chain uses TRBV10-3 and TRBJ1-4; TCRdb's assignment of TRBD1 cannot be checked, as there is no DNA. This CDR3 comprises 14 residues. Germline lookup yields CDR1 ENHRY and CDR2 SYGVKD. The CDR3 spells CAISEAGGEEKLFF.

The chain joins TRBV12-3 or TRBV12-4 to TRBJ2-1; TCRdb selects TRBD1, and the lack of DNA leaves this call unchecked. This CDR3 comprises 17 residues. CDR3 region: CASSLGTGVSSENEQFF.

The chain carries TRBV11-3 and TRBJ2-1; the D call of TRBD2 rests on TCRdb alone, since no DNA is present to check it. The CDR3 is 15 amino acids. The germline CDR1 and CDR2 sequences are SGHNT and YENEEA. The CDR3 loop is CASSLGSGGLVEQFF.

CDR3 sequence reads: CASSQDSYEQYF. The chain combines TRBV5-4 with TRBJ2-7. CDR3 length equals 12 residues. Germline V gene sequence: CDR1 SGHNT, CDR2 YYREEE (reference sequence).

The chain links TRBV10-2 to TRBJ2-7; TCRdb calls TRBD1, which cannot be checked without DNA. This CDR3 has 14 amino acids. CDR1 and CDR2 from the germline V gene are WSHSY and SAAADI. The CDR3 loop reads CASRRGADAYEQYF.

This chain's CDR3 is CASSHGTRETQYF. The chain combines TRBV28 with TRBJ2-5; there is no DNA to check the TCRdb D call of TRBD1. This CDR3 region has 13 residues. Per germline, CDR1 MDHEN and CDR2 SYDVKM.

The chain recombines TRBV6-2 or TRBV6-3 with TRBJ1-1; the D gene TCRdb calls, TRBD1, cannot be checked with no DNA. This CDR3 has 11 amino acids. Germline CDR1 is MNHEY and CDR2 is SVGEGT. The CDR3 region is CASSYWPGAFF.

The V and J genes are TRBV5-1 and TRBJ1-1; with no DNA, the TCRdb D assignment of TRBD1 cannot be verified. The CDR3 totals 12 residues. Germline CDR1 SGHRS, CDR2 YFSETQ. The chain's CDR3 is CASSGTGAEAFF.

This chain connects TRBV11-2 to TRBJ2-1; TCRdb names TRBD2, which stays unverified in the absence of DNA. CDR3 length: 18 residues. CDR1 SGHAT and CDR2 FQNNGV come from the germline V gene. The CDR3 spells CASSSLPGTSGHYNEQFF.

The CDR3: CASSQHDRGYNSPLHF. The V call is TRBV4-3, the J call TRBJ1-6; TCRdb outputs TRBD1, but without DNA this stays unchecked. This CDR3 contains 16 residues. The V gene's germline CDR1 is LGHNA and CDR2 YSLEER.

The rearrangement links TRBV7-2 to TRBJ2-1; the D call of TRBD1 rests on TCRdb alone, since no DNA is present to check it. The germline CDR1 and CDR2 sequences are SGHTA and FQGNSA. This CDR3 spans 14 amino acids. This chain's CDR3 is CASSPGPVYNEQFF.

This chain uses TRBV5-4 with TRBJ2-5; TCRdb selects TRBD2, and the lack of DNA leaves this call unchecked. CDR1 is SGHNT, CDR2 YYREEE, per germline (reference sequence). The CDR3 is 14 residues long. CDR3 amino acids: CASSLGRTRETQYF.

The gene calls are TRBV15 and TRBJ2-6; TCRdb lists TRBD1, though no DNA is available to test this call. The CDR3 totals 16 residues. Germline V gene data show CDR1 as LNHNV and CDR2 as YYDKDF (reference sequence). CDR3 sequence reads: CATSRDAGTGANVLTF.

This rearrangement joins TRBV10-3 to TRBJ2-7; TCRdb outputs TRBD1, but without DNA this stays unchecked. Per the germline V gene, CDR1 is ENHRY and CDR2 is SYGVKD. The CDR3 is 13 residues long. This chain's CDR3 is CAIRGGDSYEQYF.

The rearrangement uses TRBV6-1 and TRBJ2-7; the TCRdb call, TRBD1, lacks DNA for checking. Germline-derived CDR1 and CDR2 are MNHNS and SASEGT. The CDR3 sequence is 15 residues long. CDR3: CASRPRDRVSYEQYF.

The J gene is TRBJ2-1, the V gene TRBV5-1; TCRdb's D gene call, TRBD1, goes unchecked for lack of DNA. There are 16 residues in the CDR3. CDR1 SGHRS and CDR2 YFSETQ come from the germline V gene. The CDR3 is CASSSIRGARDNEQFF.

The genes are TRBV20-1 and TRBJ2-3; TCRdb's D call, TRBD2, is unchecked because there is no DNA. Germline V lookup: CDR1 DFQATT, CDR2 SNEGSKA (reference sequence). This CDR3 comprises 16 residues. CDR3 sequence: CSAMNLREGRTDTQYF.

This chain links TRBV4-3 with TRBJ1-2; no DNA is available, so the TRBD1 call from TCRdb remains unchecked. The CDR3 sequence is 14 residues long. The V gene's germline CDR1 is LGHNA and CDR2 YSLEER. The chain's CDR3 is CASSQEPGNYGYTF.

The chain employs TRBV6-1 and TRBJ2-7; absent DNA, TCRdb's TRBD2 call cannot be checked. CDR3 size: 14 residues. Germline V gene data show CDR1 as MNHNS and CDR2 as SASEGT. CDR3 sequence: CASRRSGNSYEQYF.